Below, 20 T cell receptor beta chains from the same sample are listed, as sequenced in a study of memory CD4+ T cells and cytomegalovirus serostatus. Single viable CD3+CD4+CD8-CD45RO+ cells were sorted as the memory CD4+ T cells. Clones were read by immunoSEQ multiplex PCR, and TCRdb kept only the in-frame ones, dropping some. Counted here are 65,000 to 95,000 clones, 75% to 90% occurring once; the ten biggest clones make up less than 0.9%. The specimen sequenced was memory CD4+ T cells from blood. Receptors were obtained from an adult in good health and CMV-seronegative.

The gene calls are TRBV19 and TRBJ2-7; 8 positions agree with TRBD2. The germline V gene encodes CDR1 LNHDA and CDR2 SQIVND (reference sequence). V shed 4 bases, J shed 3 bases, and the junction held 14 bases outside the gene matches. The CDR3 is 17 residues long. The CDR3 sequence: CASSTPIAGPSVYEQYF. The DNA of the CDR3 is TGTGCCAGTAGTACGCCTATAGCGGGGCCCTCAGTCTACGAGCAGTACTTC.

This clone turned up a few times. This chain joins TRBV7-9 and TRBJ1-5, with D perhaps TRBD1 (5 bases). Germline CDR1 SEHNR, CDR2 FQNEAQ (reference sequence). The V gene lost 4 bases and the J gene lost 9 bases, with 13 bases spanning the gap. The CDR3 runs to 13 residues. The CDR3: CASSSSGGGPQHF. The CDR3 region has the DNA TGTGCCAGCAGCTCCTCGGGGGGAGGGCCCCAGCATTTT.

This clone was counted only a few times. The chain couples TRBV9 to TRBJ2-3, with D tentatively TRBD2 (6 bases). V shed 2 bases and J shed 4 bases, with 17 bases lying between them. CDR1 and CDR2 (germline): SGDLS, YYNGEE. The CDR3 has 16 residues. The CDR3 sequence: CASSVRGGDSSDTQYF. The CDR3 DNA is TGTGCCAGCAGCGTCCGGGGAGGCGACAGTTCAGATACGCAGTATTTT. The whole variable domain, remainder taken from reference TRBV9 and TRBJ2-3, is DSGVTQTPKHLITATGQRVTLRCSPRSGDLSVYWYQQSLDQGLQFLIQYYNGEERAKGNILERFSAQQFPDLHSELNLSSLELGDSALYFCASSVRGGDSSDTQYFGPGTRLTVL.

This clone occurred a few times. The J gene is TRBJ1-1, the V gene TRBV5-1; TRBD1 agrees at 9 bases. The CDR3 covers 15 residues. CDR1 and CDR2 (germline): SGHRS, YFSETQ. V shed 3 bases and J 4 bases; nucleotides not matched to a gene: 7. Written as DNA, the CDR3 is TGCGCCAGCAGCTGGACGGGACAGGGAAGCACTGAAGCTTTCTTT. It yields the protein CASSWTGQGSTEAFF.

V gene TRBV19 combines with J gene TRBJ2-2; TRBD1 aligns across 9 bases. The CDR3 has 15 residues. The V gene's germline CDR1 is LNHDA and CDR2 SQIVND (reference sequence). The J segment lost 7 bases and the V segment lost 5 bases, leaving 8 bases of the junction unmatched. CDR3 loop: CASSSGTGFSGELFF. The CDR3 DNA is TGTGCCAGTAGTTCAGGGACAGGGTTTAGCGGGGAGCTGTTTTTT.

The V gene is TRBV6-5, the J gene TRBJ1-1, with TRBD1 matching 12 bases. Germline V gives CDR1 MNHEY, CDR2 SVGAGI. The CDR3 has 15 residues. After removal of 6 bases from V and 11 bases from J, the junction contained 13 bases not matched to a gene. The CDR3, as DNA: TGTGCCAGCAGCCCCTCGAGGGACAGGGGGCTTGGTGCTTTCTTT. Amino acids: CASSPSRDRGLGAFF.

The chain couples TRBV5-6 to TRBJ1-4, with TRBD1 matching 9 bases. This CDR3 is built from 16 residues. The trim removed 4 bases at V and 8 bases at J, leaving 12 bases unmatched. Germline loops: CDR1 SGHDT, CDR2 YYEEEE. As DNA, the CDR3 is TGTGCCAGCAGCCCCTTGCAGGGACAGGGTTGGGAAAAACTGTTTTTT. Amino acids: CASSPLQGQGWEKLFF. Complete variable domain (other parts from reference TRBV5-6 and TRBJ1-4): DAGVTQSPTHLIKTRGQQVTLRCSPKSGHDTVSWYQQALGQGPQFIFQYYEEEERQRGNFPDRFSGHQFPNYSSELNVNALLLGDSALYLCASSPLQGQGWEKLFFGSGTQLSVL.

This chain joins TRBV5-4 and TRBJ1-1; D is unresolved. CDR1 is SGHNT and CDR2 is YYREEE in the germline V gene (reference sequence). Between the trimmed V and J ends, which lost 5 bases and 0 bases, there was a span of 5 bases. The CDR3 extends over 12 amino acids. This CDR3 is CASSRLNTEAFF. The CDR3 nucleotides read TGTGCCAGCAGTAGGTTGAACACTGAAGCTTTCTTT. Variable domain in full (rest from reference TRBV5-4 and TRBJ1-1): ETGVTQSPTHLIKTRGQQVTLRCSSQSGHNTVSWYQQALGQGPQFIFQYYREEENGRGNFPPRFSGLQFPNYSSELNVNALELDDSALYLCASSRLNTEAFFGQGTRLTVV.

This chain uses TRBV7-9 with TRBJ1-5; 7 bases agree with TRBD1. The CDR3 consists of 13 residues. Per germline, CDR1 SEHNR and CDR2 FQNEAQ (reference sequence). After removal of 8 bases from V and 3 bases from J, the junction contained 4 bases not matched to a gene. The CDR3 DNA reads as TGTGCCAGCGGGGGACAGTACAATCAGCCCCAGCATTTT. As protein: CASGGQYNQPQHF. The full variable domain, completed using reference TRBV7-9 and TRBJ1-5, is DTGVSQNPRHKITKRGQNVTFRCDPISEHNRLYWYRQTLGQGPEFLTYFQNEAQLEKSRLLSDRFSAERPKGSFSTLEIQRTEQGDSAMYLCASGGQYNQPQHFGDGTRLSIL.

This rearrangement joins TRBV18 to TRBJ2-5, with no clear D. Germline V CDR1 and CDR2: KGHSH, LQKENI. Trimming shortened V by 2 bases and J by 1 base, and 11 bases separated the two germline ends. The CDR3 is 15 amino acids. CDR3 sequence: CASSPWQPPQETQYF. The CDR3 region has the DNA TGTGCCAGCTCACCATGGCAGCCTCCCCAAGAGACCCAGTACTTC.

The DNA of the CDR3 is TGTGCCAGCAGCTTAATCGACAGAAACACTGAAGCTTTCTTT. This encodes CASSLIDRNTEAFF. The chain links TRBV7-6 to TRBJ1-1; possibly TRBD1 for D (5 bases). Germline CDR1 SGHVS, CDR2 FNYEAQ. The CDR3 is 14 amino acids. V lost 2 bases and J lost 2, with 9 bases in between.

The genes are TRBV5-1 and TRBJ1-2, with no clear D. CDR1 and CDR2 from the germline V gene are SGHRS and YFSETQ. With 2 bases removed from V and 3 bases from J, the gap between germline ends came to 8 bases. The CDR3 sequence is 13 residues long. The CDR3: CASSFSQYYGYTF. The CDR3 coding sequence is TGCGCCAGCAGCTTTTCCCAGTACTATGGCTACACCTTC. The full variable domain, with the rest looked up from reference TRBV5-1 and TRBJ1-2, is KAGVTQTPRYLIKTRGQQVTLSCSPISGHRSVSWYQQTPGQGLQFLFEYFSETQRNKGNFPGRFSGRQFSNSRSEMNVSTLELGDSALYLCASSFSQYYGYTFGSGTRLTVV.

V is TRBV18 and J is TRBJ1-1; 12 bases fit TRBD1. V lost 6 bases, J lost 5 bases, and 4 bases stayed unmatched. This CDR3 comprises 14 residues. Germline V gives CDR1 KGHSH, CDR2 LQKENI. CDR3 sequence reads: CASSGTGGRTEAFF. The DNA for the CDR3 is TGTGCCAGCTCCGGGACAGGGGGCCGAACTGAAGCTTTCTTT.

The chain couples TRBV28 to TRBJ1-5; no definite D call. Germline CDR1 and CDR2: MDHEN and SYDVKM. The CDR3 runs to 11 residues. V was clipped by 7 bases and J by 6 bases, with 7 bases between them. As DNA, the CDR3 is TGTGCCAGCACCGCTGGTCAGCCCCAGCATTTT. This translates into CASTAGQPQHF. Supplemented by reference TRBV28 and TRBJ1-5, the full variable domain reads DVKVTQSSRYLVKRTGEKVFLECVQDMDHENMFWYRQDPGLGLRLIYFSYDVKMKEKGDIPEGYSVSREKKERFSLILESASTNQTSMYLCASTAGQPQHFGDGTRLSIL.

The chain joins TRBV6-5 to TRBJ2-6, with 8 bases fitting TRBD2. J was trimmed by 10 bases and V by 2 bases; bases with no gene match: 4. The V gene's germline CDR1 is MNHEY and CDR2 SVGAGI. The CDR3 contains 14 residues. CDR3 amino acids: CASSYHSGENVLTF. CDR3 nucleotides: TGTGCCAGCAGTTACCATAGCGGGGAGAACGTCCTGACTTTC.

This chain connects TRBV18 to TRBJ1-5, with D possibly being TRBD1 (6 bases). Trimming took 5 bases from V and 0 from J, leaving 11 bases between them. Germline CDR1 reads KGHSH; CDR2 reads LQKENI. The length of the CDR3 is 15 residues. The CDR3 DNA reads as TGTGCCAGCTCATTAGGGACAAATAGCAATCAGCCCCAGCATTTT. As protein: CASSLGTNSNQPQHF.

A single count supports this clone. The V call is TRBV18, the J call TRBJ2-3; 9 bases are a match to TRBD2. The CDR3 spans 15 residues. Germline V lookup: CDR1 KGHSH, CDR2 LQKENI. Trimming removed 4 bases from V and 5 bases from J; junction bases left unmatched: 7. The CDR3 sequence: CASSRVAGDRDTQYF. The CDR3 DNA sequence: TGTGCCAGCTCACGAGTAGCGGGGGACCGAGATACGCAGTATTTT.

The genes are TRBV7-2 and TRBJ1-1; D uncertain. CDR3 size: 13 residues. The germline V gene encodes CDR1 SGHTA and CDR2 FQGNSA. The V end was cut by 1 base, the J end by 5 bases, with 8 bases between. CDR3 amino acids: CASSLVTNTEAFF. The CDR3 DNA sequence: TGTGCCAGCAGCTTAGTGACCAATACTGAAGCTTTCTTT.

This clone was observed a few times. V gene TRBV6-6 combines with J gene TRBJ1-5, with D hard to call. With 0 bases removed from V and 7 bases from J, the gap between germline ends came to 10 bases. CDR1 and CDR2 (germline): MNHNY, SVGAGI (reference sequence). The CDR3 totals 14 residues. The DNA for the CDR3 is TGTGCCAGCAGTTACTCCTCTAACGACCAGCCCCAGCATTTT. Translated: CASSYSSNDQPQHF.

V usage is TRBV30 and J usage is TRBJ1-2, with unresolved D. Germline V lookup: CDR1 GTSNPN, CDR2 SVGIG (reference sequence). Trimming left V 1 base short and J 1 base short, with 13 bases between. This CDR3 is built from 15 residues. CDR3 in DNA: TGTGCCTGGAGTGGAGTCCCCCCCATTAACTATGGCTACACCTTC. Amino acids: CAWSGVPPINYGYTF.